These 32 T cell receptor beta chains were sequenced from one sample in a study of T cell changes during pregnancy in multiple sclerosis. Clones were read by immunoSEQ multiplex PCR, and TCRdb kept only the in-frame ones, dropping some. The sample lists some 99,000 clones; 92% were seen once. The sample here was peripheral blood, taken after pregnancy. Every receptor here comes from a female donor in good health, enrolled as a control in a pregnancy study.

This clone was picked up a small number of times. V is TRBV2 and J is TRBJ1-5; D is perhaps TRBD1 (6 bases). Germline CDR1 is SNHLY and CDR2 is FYNNEI. Trimming stripped 8 bases from V and 0 bases from J, with 8 bases between. This CDR3 has 13 amino acids. CDR3 nucleotides: TGTGCCAGCGGACAGTATAGCAATCAGCCCCAGCATTTT. It specifies CASGQYSNQPQHF.

This chain uses TRBV11-2 with TRBJ2-7, with D tentatively TRBD1 (5 bases). Deletions cut 5 bases from V and 1 base from J, with 12 bases between. This CDR3 is built from 14 residues. Germline V gene sequence: CDR1 SGHAT, CDR2 FQNNGV. The CDR3, as DNA: TGTGCCAGCAGCCGGTCGGACAATTCCTACGAGCAGTACTTC. Its translation is CASSRSDNSYEQYF.

The CDR3 loop reads CASSPYQRGGPTGELFF. The CDR3, as DNA: TGTGCCAGCAGCCCGTATCAGCGGGGGGGCCCAACCGGGGAGCTGTTTTTT. The chain links TRBV9 to TRBJ2-2, with 10 bases fitting TRBD2. V shed 4 bases, J shed 5 bases, and the junction held 11 bases outside the gene matches. CDR1 is SGDLS and CDR2 is YYNGEE in the germline V gene. CDR3 length: 17 residues.

The V call is TRBV7-2, the J call TRBJ2-5, with D possibly TRBD2 on 5 matching bases. Trimming pared 5 bases from V and 2 bases from J, leaving 9 bases between. The CDR3 extends over 13 amino acids. From germline, CDR1 is SGHTA and CDR2 FQGNSA. CDR3 coding DNA: TGTGCCAGCAGCGCGGGCCAACAAGAGACCCAGTACTTC. This translates into CASSAGQQETQYF. The whole variable domain, remainder taken from reference TRBV7-2 and TRBJ2-5, is GAGVSQSPSNKVTEKGKDVELRCDPISGHTALYWYRQSLGQGLEFLIYFQGNSAPDKSGLPSDRFSAERTGGSVSTLTIQRTQQEDSAVYLCASSAGQQETQYFGPGTRLLVL.

V gene TRBV27 combines with J gene TRBJ2-7; D uncertain. Germline CDR1 reads MNHEY; CDR2 reads SMNVEV (reference sequence). The CDR3 spans 13 residues. V shed 5 bases and J shed 0 bases, with 8 bases lying between them. This chain's CDR3 is CASSLESSYEQYF. In nucleotides, the CDR3 is TGTGCCAGCAGTCTGGAGAGCTCCTACGAGCAGTACTTC.

The chain has TRBV27 and TRBJ2-7; 7 bases are a match to TRBD1. V lost 3 bases to trimming and J lost 3 bases; unmatched junction nucleotides: 5. Germline CDR1 MNHEY, CDR2 SMNVEV (reference sequence). There are 14 residues in the CDR3. The CDR3 nucleotides are TGTGCCAGCAGTTTGAGAGGGGGCTTCTACGAGCAGTACTTC. The encoded protein is CASSLRGGFYEQYF.

The rearrangement links TRBV7-3 to TRBJ2-5; 10 nucleotides align to TRBD2. Germline V lookup: CDR1 SGHTA, CDR2 FQGTGA. The V segment lost 4 bases and the J segment 3 bases; nucleotides outside the gene matches: 8. This CDR3 region has 16 residues. CDR3 bases: TGTGCCAGCAGCTCCCCGGCAAGCGGGGGGGAAGAGACCCAGTACTTC. This sequence encodes CASSSPASGGEETQYF.

CDR3 region: CASSLRGSGGYTF. In DNA form, the CDR3 reads TGTGCCAGCAGTTTGAGGGGCAGCGGGGGCTACACCTTC. The chain carries TRBV27 and TRBJ1-2; possibly TRBD1 for D (5 bases). The CDR3 has 13 amino acids. CDR1 is MNHEY and CDR2 is SMNVEV in the germline V gene (reference sequence). V was trimmed by 3 bases and J by 8 bases, leaving 13 bases between them.

This sequence joins TRBV28 and TRBJ1-1; TRBD1 might be the D (5 bases). The CDR3 has 12 residues. The germline CDR1 and CDR2 sequences are MDHEN and SYDVKM. V was shortened by 6 bases and J by 5 bases, with 10 bases between the two germline ends. The DNA of the CDR3 is TGTGCCAGCAGCACCGGGGGGACTGAAGCTTTCTTT. It specifies CASSTGGTEAFF.

The chain links TRBV18 to TRBJ1-5; 7 nucleotides align to TRBD1. This CDR3 region has 14 residues. CDR1 and CDR2 from the germline V gene are KGHSH and LQKENI. The V gene end was trimmed by 4 bases and the J gene end by 5 bases; junction bases not matched to a gene: 5. CDR3 DNA sequence: TGTGCCAGCTCACAGGGGGACAGAGATCAGCCCCAGCATTTT. Encoded protein: CASSQGDRDQPQHF.

The rearrangement links TRBV28 to TRBJ2-7; D is ambiguous. The germline V gene encodes CDR1 MDHEN and CDR2 SYDVKM. The CDR3 has 12 residues. V lost 3 bases to trimming and J lost 4 bases, with 7 bases between them. The CDR3 reads CASSLGRYEQYF. The CDR3, as DNA: TGTGCCAGCAGTTTGGGCAGATACGAGCAGTACTTC.

The chain links TRBV6-1 to TRBJ1-5; TRBD1 matches 7 bases. Germline loops: CDR1 MNHNS, CDR2 SASEGT. The CDR3 spans 13 residues. J gave up 1 base and V 9 bases, and 3 bases lay outside the gene matches. The chain's CDR3 is CARTGQSNQPQHF. DNA of the CDR3: TGTGCCAGGACGGGACAGAGCAATCAGCCCCAGCATTTT.

This chain joins TRBV6-1 and TRBJ1-2; no clear D gene. Germline V gives CDR1 MNHNS, CDR2 SASEGT. The CDR3 length is 14 residues. V shed 5 bases and J shed 3 bases, with 13 bases lying between them. CDR3 sequence: CASSPSEIDYGYTF. The CDR3 DNA reads as TGTGCCAGCAGTCCGTCCGAGATTGACTATGGCTACACCTTC.

V and J are TRBV18 and TRBJ1-4; no clear D. Germline CDR1 reads KGHSH; CDR2 reads LQKENI. The CDR3 length is 15 residues. Trimming removed 3 bases from V and 7 bases from J, with 15 bases in between. The CDR3 sequence: CASSPRPMRGEKLFF. The CDR3 DNA reads TGTGCCAGCTCACCTCGACCGATGAGAGGTGAAAAACTGTTTTTT.

Worth noting for this clone: A read error may account for a junction end that differs from germline. DNA of the CDR3: TGTGCCAGCTCACTTAACCATCGGACTAGCGGGTTCTTC. Amino acids: CASSLNHRTSGFF. The V call is TRBV18, the J call TRBJ2-7; 11 nucleotides agree with TRBD2. The CDR3 covers 13 residues. CDR1 KGHSH and CDR2 LQKENI come from the germline V gene.

This chain joins TRBV5-1 and TRBJ2-7; 12 nucleotides line up with TRBD2. The V gene's germline CDR1 is SGHRS and CDR2 YFSETQ. V lost 0 bases, J lost 2 bases, and 6 bases stayed unmatched. This CDR3 comprises 17 residues. Written as DNA, the CDR3 is TGCGCCAGCAGCTTGGGCCCCGGACTAGCGGGAACCTACGAGCAGTACTTC. Amino acid sequence: CASSLGPGLAGTYEQYF.

The chain links TRBV2 to TRBJ2-7; possibly TRBD1 for D (6 bases). V lost 8 bases to trimming and J lost 7 bases, with 24 bases between them. Per germline, CDR1 SNHLY and CDR2 FYNNEI. CDR3 size: 15 residues. The CDR3 DNA is TGTGCCAGCGACACCGAAACAGGGCTCTCGGGGGAGCAGTACTTC. Translated, it gives CASDTETGLSGEQYF.

CDR3 sequence: CASSVGMETNEKLFF. CDR3 DNA sequence: TGTGCCAGCAGCGTAGGGATGGAGACTAATGAAAAACTGTTTTTT. This chain links TRBV9 with TRBJ1-4; no definite D call. The V and J ends lost 0 bases and 2 bases respectively, with 8 bases between them. The CDR3 is 15 amino acids. Germline CDR1 reads SGDLS; CDR2 reads YYNGEE.

This clone came up once. The chain links TRBV5-4 to TRBJ2-2, with D uncertain. The CDR3 length is 13 residues. V was clipped by 2 bases and J by 2 bases, with 4 bases between them. Germline V gives CDR1 SGHNT, CDR2 YYREEE (reference sequence). CDR3 nucleotides: TGTGCCAGCAGCTTAGCAAACACCGGGGAGCTGTTTTTT. This codes for CASSLANTGELFF. Supplemented by reference TRBV5-4 and TRBJ2-2, the full variable domain reads ETGVTQSPTHLIKTRGQQVTLRCSSQSGHNTVSWYQQALGQGPQFIFQYYREEENGRGNFPPRFSGLQFPNYSSELNVNALELDDSALYLCASSLANTGELFFGEGSRLTVL.

The chain uses TRBV2 and TRBJ2-5; D may be TRBD2 (6 bases). V gave up 3 bases and J gave up 3 bases, with 17 bases separating them. The germline gives CDR1 SNHLY, CDR2 FYNNEI. This CDR3 is 16 amino acids long. This chain's CDR3 is CASSEGDFLREETQYF. The CDR3 region has the DNA TGTGCCAGCAGTGAGGGGGACTTCCTGCGGGAAGAGACCCAGTACTTC.

Concerning this clone: At one end the junction does not follow the germline gene, possibly because of a read error. Other DNA sequences in this sample translate to the same CDR3. J is TRBJ1-2 and V is TRBV29-1, with D perhaps matching TRBD1 (6 bases). This CDR3 is built from 12 residues. CDR1 is SQVTM and CDR2 is ANQGSEA in the germline V gene. This CDR3 is CSVEGGGGGYTF. CDR3 nucleotides: TGCAGCGTAGAAGGGGGGGGCGGTGGCTACACCTTC.

This sequence joins TRBV7-9 and TRBJ1-1, with unresolved D. The CDR3 is made up of 13 amino acids. Germline V gene lookup returns CDR1 SEHNR and CDR2 FQNEAQ (reference sequence). V dropped 3 bases and J dropped 4 bases, with 9 bases sitting between them. The CDR3 bases are TGTGCCAGCAGCTTTAGCACCCCCACTGAAGCTTTCTTT. Amino acid sequence: CASSFSTPTEAFF.

The V gene is TRBV4-1, the J gene TRBJ2-6, with 8 bases lining up with TRBD2. Germline trimming cut 0 bases from V and 0 bases from J; bases unmatched to any gene: 7. Germline V gene lookup returns CDR1 MGHRA and CDR2 YSYEKL. The CDR3 covers 19 residues. The CDR3 loop is CASSQERLAGASGANVLTF. For the CDR3, the DNA is TGCGCCAGCAGCCAAGAAAGGCTAGCGGGCGCCTCTGGGGCCAACGTCCTGACTTTC.

The rearrangement uses TRBV28 and TRBJ2-5; possible D gene TRBD2, 5 bases. Trimming stripped 8 bases from V and 2 bases from J, with 12 bases between. Looked up from germline, CDR1 is MDHEN and CDR2 is SYDVKM. The CDR3 totals 13 residues. The CDR3 sequence is CASAPTGQETQYF. As DNA, the CDR3 is TGTGCCAGCGCCCCCACGGGACAAGAGACCCAGTACTTC.

Of note for this clone: Within the sample, other DNA sequences also encode this same CDR3. This chain connects TRBV25-1 to TRBJ1-6, with TRBD1 identical over 7 bases. Trimming at V came to 1 base and at J to 7 bases, leaving 4 bases not matched to a gene. The CDR3 extends over 15 amino acids. From germline, CDR1 is MGHDK and CDR2 SYGVNS. The CDR3 DNA reads TGTGCCAGCAGTGAATCTAGGACAGGCAATTCACCCCTCCACTTT. Its translation: CASSESRTGNSPLHF.

This sequence joins TRBV6-1 and TRBJ1-2, with D possibly being TRBD1 (5 bases). The V end was cut by 6 bases, the J end by 2 bases, with 10 bases between. The germline CDR1 and CDR2 sequences are MNHNS and SASEGT. The length of the CDR3 is 13 residues. The DNA for the CDR3 is TGTGCCAGCAGCGTGGACAAAAACTATGGCTACACCTTC. Translating gives CASSVDKNYGYTF.

The chain is built from TRBV7-2 and TRBJ1-1; weak D call: TRBD1 (5 bases). This CDR3 has 13 residues. Germline V gives CDR1 SGHTA, CDR2 FQGNSA. V was pared by 6 bases and J by 0 bases, with 8 bases between. This CDR3 is CASRSGMNTEAFF. The CDR3 nucleotides are TGTGCCAGCAGGTCAGGGATGAACACTGAAGCTTTCTTT.

The chain carries TRBV6-1 and TRBJ2-7, with a possible D match to TRBD1 (6 bases). Germline CDR1 and CDR2: MNHNS and SASEGT. Between the trimmed V and J ends, which lost 6 bases and 4 bases, there was a span of 10 bases. The CDR3 is made up of 12 amino acids. The CDR3 is CASRGTQYEQYF. For the CDR3, the DNA is TGTGCCAGCAGAGGGACACAATACGAGCAGTACTTC.

The V and J genes are TRBV5-1 and TRBJ2-5; 7 positions match TRBD2. V lost 6 bases, J lost 4 bases, and 3 bases stayed unmatched. The length of the CDR3 is 12 residues. Germline V gene lookup returns CDR1 SGHRS and CDR2 YFSETQ. The CDR3 loop reads CASKASGETQYF. As DNA, the CDR3 is TGCGCCAGCAAGGCTAGCGGAGAGACCCAGTACTTC.

The rearrangement links TRBV6-1 to TRBJ1-1; TRBD1 matches at 7 bases. J lost 4 bases, V lost 3 bases, and 8 bases had no gene match. The CDR3 spans 15 residues. Germline CDR1 and CDR2: MNHNS and SASEGT. The CDR3 protein is CASSDLGRGSTEAFF. In DNA form, the CDR3 reads TGTGCCAGCAGTGATCTGGGCAGGGGGAGCACTGAAGCTTTCTTT.

The genes are TRBV9 and TRBJ1-1, with D possibly being TRBD1 (6 bases). CDR1 is SGDLS and CDR2 is YYNGEE in the germline V gene. Trimming pared 1 base from V and 8 bases from J, leaving 15 bases between. The CDR3 totals 14 residues. CDR3 sequence (DNA): TGTGCCAGCAGCGTAACAGGGAACGTAGGAGAAGCTTTCTTT. This encodes CASSVTGNVGEAFF.

The genes are TRBV10-2 and TRBJ1-3, with D hard to call. Per the germline V gene, CDR1 is WSHSY and CDR2 is SAAADI. Trimming took off 0 bases at V and 3 bases at J, with 6 bases between the two ends. CDR3 length: 14 residues. In DNA form, the CDR3 reads TGCGCCAGCAGTGAGTCGATCGGTGGAAACACCATATATTTT. It specifies CASSESIGGNTIYF.